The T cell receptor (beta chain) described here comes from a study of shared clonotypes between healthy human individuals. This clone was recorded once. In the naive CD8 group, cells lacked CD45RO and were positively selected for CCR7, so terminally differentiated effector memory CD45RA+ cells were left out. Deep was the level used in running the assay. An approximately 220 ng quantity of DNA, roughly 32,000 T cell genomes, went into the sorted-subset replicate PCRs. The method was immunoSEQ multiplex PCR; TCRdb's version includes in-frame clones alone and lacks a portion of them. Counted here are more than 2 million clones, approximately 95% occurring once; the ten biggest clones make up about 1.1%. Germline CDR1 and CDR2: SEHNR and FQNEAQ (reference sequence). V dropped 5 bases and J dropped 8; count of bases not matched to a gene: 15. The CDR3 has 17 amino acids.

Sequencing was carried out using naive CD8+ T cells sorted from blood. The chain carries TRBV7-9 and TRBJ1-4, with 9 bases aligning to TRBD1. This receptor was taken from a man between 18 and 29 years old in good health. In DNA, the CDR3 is TGTGCCAGCAGCAGTACCCGACAGGGGGAGATGATCGAAAAACTGTTTTTT. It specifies CASSSTRQGEMIEKLFF.